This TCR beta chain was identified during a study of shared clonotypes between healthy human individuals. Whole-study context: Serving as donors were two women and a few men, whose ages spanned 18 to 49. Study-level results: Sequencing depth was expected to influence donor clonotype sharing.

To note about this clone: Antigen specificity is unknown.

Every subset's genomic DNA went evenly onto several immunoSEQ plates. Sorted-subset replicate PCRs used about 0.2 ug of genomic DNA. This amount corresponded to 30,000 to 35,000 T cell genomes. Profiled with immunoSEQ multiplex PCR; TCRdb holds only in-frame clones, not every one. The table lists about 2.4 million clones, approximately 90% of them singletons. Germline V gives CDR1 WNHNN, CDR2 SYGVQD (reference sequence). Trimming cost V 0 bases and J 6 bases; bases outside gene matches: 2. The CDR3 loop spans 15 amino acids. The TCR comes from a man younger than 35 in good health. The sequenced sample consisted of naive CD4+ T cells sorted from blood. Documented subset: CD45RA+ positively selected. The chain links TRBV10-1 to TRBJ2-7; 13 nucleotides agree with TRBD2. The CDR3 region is CASSESTSGRAEQYF. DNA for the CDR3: TGCGCCAGCAGTGAGTCTACTAGCGGGAGGGCCGAGCAGTACTTC.